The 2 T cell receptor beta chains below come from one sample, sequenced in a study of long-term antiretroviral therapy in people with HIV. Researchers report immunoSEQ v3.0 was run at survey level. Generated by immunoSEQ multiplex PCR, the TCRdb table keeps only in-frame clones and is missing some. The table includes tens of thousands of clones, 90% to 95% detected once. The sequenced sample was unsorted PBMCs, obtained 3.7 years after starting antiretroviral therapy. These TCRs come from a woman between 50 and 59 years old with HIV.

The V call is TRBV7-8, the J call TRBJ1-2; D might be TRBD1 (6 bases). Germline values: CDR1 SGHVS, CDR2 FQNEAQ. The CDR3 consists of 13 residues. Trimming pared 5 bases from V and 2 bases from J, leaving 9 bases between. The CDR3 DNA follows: TGTGCCAGCAGCCAAGGACAGAACTATGGCTACACCTTC. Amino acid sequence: CASSQGQNYGYTF.

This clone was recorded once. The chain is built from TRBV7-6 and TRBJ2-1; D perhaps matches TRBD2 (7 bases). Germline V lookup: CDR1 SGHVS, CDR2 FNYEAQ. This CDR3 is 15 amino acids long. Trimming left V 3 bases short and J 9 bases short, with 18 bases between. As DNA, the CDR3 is TGTGCCAGCAGCTTGCTCAGGGGAGGGGATAGTGAGCAGTTCTTC. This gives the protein CASSLLRGGDSEQFF.